This T cell receptor beta chain originates from a study of blood T cell repertoires in COVID-19. In the study overall: COVID-19 samples collected from the United States, Italy and Spain covered acute and convalescent phases. Sample material is recorded as cDNA or gDNA derived from T cells, B-cell-depleted T cells, or PBMCs.

The CDR3 spans 14 residues. Looked up from germline, CDR1 is KGHDR and CDR2 is SFDVKD. V was clipped by 4 bases and J by 4 bases, with 12 bases between them. How the authors handled the data: Quantification of nucleated cells was approximated via reference gene primer amplification. Using immunoSEQ multiplex PCR, the repertoire was profiled, and TCRdb retains in-frame clones only, with some absent. From that table come the V and J calls and clone size; the DNA was used to work out D and trimming. The sample yields about 250,000 clones, 80% to 90% seen once. The sample taken for sequencing was peripheral blood. The TCR originated in a man older than 75 with acute or convalescent COVID-19. The chain links TRBV24-1 to TRBJ1-2; D possibly corresponds to TRBD1 (6 bases). The CDR3 spells CATSDSTGTYGYTF. The CDR3 bases are TGTGCCACCAGTGACTCTACAGGGACCTATGGCTACACCTTC.